This section outlines one T cell receptor (beta chain) sequence together with its context. Its target is unknown. The data belong to a study of long-term antiretroviral therapy in people with HIV. The CDR3 sequence is 17 residues long. Trimming stripped 4 bases from V and 3 bases from J, with 21 bases between. CDR1 and CDR2 (germline): SGHDN, FVKESK. Researchers ran immunoSEQ v3.0 at survey level. Sequencing aimed at about 40,000-55,000 T-cell genomes per sample. Sequencing was performed with immunoSEQ multiplex PCR; in TCRdb, only in-frame clones are kept and a portion is missing. The sample gives under 20,000 clones, roughly 77% of which show up once; about 8.2% is in the top ten. Overall study results and limits: ART preceded a rise in diversity that nonetheless stayed lower than in transplant donor controls. Pre-ART expanded clones dominated the repertoire at every time point.

This receptor was identified in a man younger than 35 with HIV. This rearrangement joins TRBV14 to TRBJ1-1; TRBD1 is a possible D gene (6 bases). The material sequenced was unsorted PBMCs, taken 0.3 years after starting antiretroviral therapy. CDR3 residues: CASSPFGSGEKDTEAFF. CDR3 DNA: TGTGCCAGCAGCCCCTTCGGGTCAGGGGAAAAGGACACTGAAGCTTTCTTT.